What follows are 11 T cell receptor beta chains derived from one specimen sequenced in a study of blood T cell repertoires in COVID-19. The method was immunoSEQ multiplex PCR; TCRdb's version includes in-frame clones alone and lacks a portion of them. The profile shows 400,000 or so clones, 88% of them singletons. The specimen sequenced was PBMCs or T cells enriched from blood (not recorded which). The receptors were gathered from a woman between 40 and 50 years old with acute COVID-19.

The chain employs TRBV29-1 and TRBJ1-5, with TRBD1 matching 10 bases. There are 14 residues in the CDR3. The germline gives CDR1 SQVTM, CDR2 ANQGSEA. V lost 6 bases to trimming and J lost 2 bases; unmatched junction nucleotides: 4. The CDR3 loop reads CSVRTGGGNQPQHF. CDR3 DNA: TGCAGCGTCAGGACAGGGGGTGGCAATCAGCCCCAGCATTTT. The full variable domain, in which reference TRBV29-1 and TRBJ1-5 provide the parts outside the CDR3, is SAVISQKPSRDICQRGTSLTIQCQVDSQVTMMFWYRQQPGQSLTLIATANQGSEATYESGFVIDKFPISRPNLTFSTLTVSNMSPEDSSIYLCSVRTGGGNQPQHFGDGTRLSIL.

This sequence joins TRBV6-5 and TRBJ2-2; a possible D gene is TRBD2 (6 bases). The CDR3 consists of 13 residues. V was pared by 8 bases and J by 1 base, with 8 bases between. CDR1 is MNHEY, CDR2 SVGAGI, per germline. The CDR3 loop reads CASGTVNTGELFF. CDR3 nucleotide sequence: TGTGCCAGCGGGACTGTGAACACCGGGGAGCTGTTTTTT.

The chain recombines TRBV13 with TRBJ2-1, with D possibly TRBD2 on 6 matching bases. CDR1 and CDR2 (germline): PRHDT, FYEKMQ (reference sequence). The CDR3 is 15 amino acids. Trimming left V 5 bases short and J 0 bases short, with 11 bases between. The CDR3 here is CASSTRGSSYNEQFF. In DNA form, the CDR3 reads TGTGCCAGCAGCACACGGGGGAGCTCCTACAATGAGCAGTTCTTC.

The chain has TRBV5-1 and TRBJ2-7; 9 nucleotides agree with TRBD1. There are 15 residues in the CDR3. Trimming cost V 6 bases and J 10 bases; bases outside gene matches: 17. Germline CDR1 is SGHRS and CDR2 is YFSETQ. In DNA form, the CDR3 reads TGCGCCAGCACCCTGGGCGGGACAGGGCACCCACTCCAGTACTTC. As protein: CASTLGGTGHPLQYF.

The chain joins TRBV7-2 to TRBJ1-5, with TRBD1 as a possible D gene (6 bases). Germline assignment: CDR1 SGHTA and CDR2 FQGNSA. Trimming removed 1 base at V and 3 bases at J, with 16 bases between. The CDR3 has 17 amino acids. The CDR3 DNA is TGTGCCAGCAGCTTAGGGCATCGCGGACAGCCCAATCAGCCCCAGCATTTT. This sequence encodes CASSLGHRGQPNQPQHF.

This clone occurred once. V is TRBV2 and J is TRBJ1-2; TRBD1 aligns across 10 bases. V trimming: 7 bases; J trimming: 7 bases; junction bases outside the gene matches: 9. Germline values: CDR1 SNHLY, CDR2 FYNNEI. The CDR3 has 14 residues. The CDR3 here is CASTGTGAGGGYTF. DNA for the CDR3: TGTGCCAGCACCGGGACAGGGGCCGGGGGTGGCTACACCTTC.

The V call is TRBV10-3, the J call TRBJ1-3; the match to TRBD1 covers 8 bases. The CDR3 consists of 13 residues. V lost 7 bases, J lost 8 bases, and 7 bases stayed unmatched. Germline CDR1 reads ENHRY; CDR2 reads SYGVKD. CDR3 sequence: CAIKSGQGDTIYF. CDR3 nucleotides: TGTGCCATCAAAAGTGGACAGGGTGACACCATATATTTT.

The chain recombines TRBV10-3 with TRBJ2-3; 12 bases map to TRBD2. The CDR3 runs to 15 residues. Germline V gives CDR1 ENHRY, CDR2 SYGVKD. Unmatched junction bases numbered 7, after V lost 10 bases and J lost 2 bases. CDR3 sequence (DNA): TGTGCCACCCGAACTAGCGGGGGGAACACAGATACGCAGTATTTT. It yields the protein CATRTSGGNTDTQYF.

Only one count was recorded for this clone. The J gene is TRBJ1-2, the V gene TRBV25-1; TRBD1 matches 7 bases. There are 12 residues in the CDR3. With 9 bases clipped from V and 4 bases from J, the junction kept 5 bases outside the gene matches. CDR1 is MGHDK and CDR2 is SYGVNS in the germline V gene. The CDR3 DNA reads as TGTGCCAGTCATAGGGACAGCTATGGCTACACCTTC. Translated, it gives CASHRDSYGYTF.

The V and J genes are TRBV15 and TRBJ2-5; D perhaps matches TRBD2 (6 bases). The CDR3 is 15 amino acids. The V end lost 0 bases, the J end lost 2 bases, and 10 bases lay between the germline ends. The V gene's germline CDR1 is LNHNV and CDR2 YYDKDF (reference sequence). The CDR3 DNA reads as TGTGCCACCAGCAGAGATGAAGGGACTCAAGAGACCCAGTACTTC. It specifies CATSRDEGTQETQYF.

This clone occurred a few times. The chain is built from TRBV3-1 (or the pseudogene TRBV3-2) and TRBJ1-1; a weak D match, TRBD1 (5 bases). Germline CDR1 is LGHDT and CDR2 is YNNKEL (reference sequence). V was cut by 2 bases and J by 2 bases, with 9 bases left in between. This CDR3 region has 14 residues. CDR3 in DNA: TGTGCCAGCAGCCAAATAGGGGTCAACACTGAAGCTTTCTTT. Encoded protein: CASSQIGVNTEAFF.